This TCR beta chain was recovered during a study of blood T cells in healthy people across ages. Using a J-beta primer mix together with a sample-barcoded 5' primer, a second PCR was run for about 7 to 12 cycles. TCRdb itself ran the 5' RACE reads through MiXCR, one entry per CDR3 protein. Of nearly 800,000 distinct CDR3 sequences in the sample, more than 55% are singletons; the top ten hold 20% to 30%. Trimming cost V 1 base and J 2 bases; bases outside gene matches: 7. CDR3 length equals 15 residues. Germline CDR1 DFQATT, CDR2 SNEGSKA (reference sequence). The receptor comes from a man aged 40-50 years in good health. The chain links TRBV20-1 to TRBJ1-1, with 7 bases that match TRBD1. Sequences were obtained from blood. The CDR3 here is CSARGSGTENTEAFF. CDR3 coding DNA: TGCAGTGCTAGAGGTTCCGGGACAGAAAACACTGAAGCTTTCTTT.